One T cell receptor beta chain is described in this entry. The data belong to a study of control samples from healthy donors and cancer patients. CDR3 size: 13 residues. Germline CDR1 is SEHNR and CDR2 is FQNEAQ (reference sequence). V was clipped by 1 base and J by 14 bases, with 12 bases between them. Assay: immunoSEQ multiplex PCR; the TCRdb copy retains only in-frame clones and omits some. The sample gives tens of thousands of clones, more than 90% of which show up once; about 0.74% is in the top ten. The sample comprised PBMCs. The origin of this receptor is a man aged 25 to 40 with colorectal cancer. This sequence joins TRBV7-9 and TRBJ1-6, with D perhaps TRBD1 (5 bases). Written as DNA, the CDR3 is TGTGCCAGCAGCTTAGGGGGGGACTCGGCCCTCCACTTT. Translated, it gives CASSLGGDSALHF.